These 9 T cell receptor beta chains originate from one sample sequenced in a study of T cells in Graves' hyperthyroidism and ophthalmopathy. The CDR3 regions of TCR beta were amplified from RNA transcripts. In the first-round RT-PCR of the TCR CDR3, the HTBI primer set was used. TCRdb fed the multiplex PCR reads into MiXCR, producing one record per CDR3 protein. The table shows approximately 58,000 distinct CDR3 sequences, with less than 50% occurring only once. Sequencing was performed on blood. The receptors derive from a woman aged 25 to 39 with Graves' ophthalmopathy.

The sample holds many counts of this clonotype. This chain uses TRBV28 with TRBJ1-2; 7 bases match TRBD1. V gave up 5 bases and J gave up 4 bases; unmatched junction bases: 10. CDR1 is MDHEN and CDR2 is SYDVKM in the germline V gene. This CDR3 comprises 15 residues. The CDR3 bases are TGTGCCAGCAGTCCCTCCACAGGGGCCGGCTATGGCTACACCTTC. It is translated as CASSPSTGAGYGYTF.

In regard to this clonotype: This may come from a read error, since a much larger clone is one base off. The J gene is TRBJ2-2, the V gene TRBV11-2; 13 positions match TRBD2. V lost 6 bases to trimming and J lost 6 bases; unmatched junction nucleotides: 7. Germline CDR1 and CDR2: SGHAT and FQNNGV. The CDR3 has 16 amino acids. CDR3 loop: CASSTRTSGSAGELFF. CDR3 in DNA: TGTGCCAGCAGTACCCGGACTAGCGGGAGCGCCGGGGAGCTGTTTTTT. The variable domain in full, with the rest retrieved from reference TRBV11-2 and TRBJ2-2, is EAGVAQSPRYKIIEKRQSVAFWCNPISGHATLYWYQQILGQGPKLLIQFQNNGVVDDSQLPKDRFSAERLKGVDSTLKIQPAKLEDSAVYLCASSTRTSGSAGELFFGEGSRLTVL.

The rearrangement links TRBV7-9 to TRBJ2-5; 10 bases are shared with TRBD2. CDR1 is SEHNR and CDR2 is FQNEAQ in the germline V gene (reference sequence). The trim removed 1 base at V and 6 bases at J, leaving 5 bases unmatched. The length of the CDR3 is 15 residues. DNA of the CDR3: TGTGCCAGCAGCTTAGTCACTAGCGGGAAGAAGACCCAGTACTTC. It encodes CASSLVTSGKKTQYF.

This clonotype was detected many times. The chain uses TRBV12-3 or TRBV12-4 and TRBJ2-7; no clear D. The germline V and J ends were trimmed by 6 bases and 1 base, with 10 bases remaining between them. There are 13 residues in the CDR3. CDR3 residues: CASSTPSSYEQYF. For the CDR3, the DNA is TGTGCCAGCAGCACACCAAGTTCCTACGAGCAGTACTTC.

This clonotype showed up many times. The V gene is TRBV5-1, the J gene TRBJ2-2; D possibly corresponds to TRBD1 (5 bases). This CDR3 comprises 14 residues. With 2 bases removed from V and 4 bases from J, the gap between germline ends came to 9 bases. Germline CDR1 is SGHRS and CDR2 is YFSETQ. CDR3 DNA sequence: TGCGCCAGCAGCTTAAGACAGACCACCGGGGAGCTGTTTTTT. Translating it yields CASSLRQTTGELFF.

The rearrangement joins TRBV7-2 to TRBJ1-5; no definite D call. CDR3 size: 12 residues. The V end was cut by 3 bases, the J end by 7 bases, with 7 bases between. Germline V gene lookup returns CDR1 SGHTA and CDR2 FQGNSA. This CDR3 is CASSFPGQPQHF. The CDR3 DNA is TGTGCCAGCAGCTTCCCCGGACAGCCCCAGCATTTT.

The chain uses TRBV6-1 and TRBJ2-4; 10 bases map to TRBD1. The J segment lost 5 bases and the V segment lost 7 bases, leaving 5 bases of the junction unmatched. Germline V gene sequence: CDR1 MNHNS, CDR2 SASEGT. The CDR3 totals 14 residues. CDR3 residues: CASTGQGGQNIQYF. Written as DNA, the CDR3 is TGTGCCAGCACAGGACAGGGGGGGCAAAACATTCAGTACTTC.

A note on this clonotype: Sequence at one end of the junction differs from germline and may be a read error. The chain recombines TRBV5-7 with TRBJ1-1; 10 bases agree with TRBD1. TRBV5-7 is an ORF, and what it does is uncertain. This CDR3 is 16 amino acids long. CDR3 protein: CASGRRQGAQNTEAFF. The CDR3 nucleotides are TGTGCCAGCGGCCGTAGACAGGGGGCTCAGAACACGGAAGCTTTCTTT.

By proportion, this clonotype is medium-sized. The chain carries TRBV29-1 and TRBJ1-2; a possible D gene is TRBD1 (6 bases). Trimming stripped 5 bases from V and 8 bases from J, with 12 bases between. The V gene's germline CDR1 is SQVTM and CDR2 ANQGSEA. This CDR3 is built from 11 residues. The CDR3 loop reads CSVLTGYGYTF. CDR3 nucleotides: TGCAGCGTTCTTACAGGGTACGGCTACACCTTC. Combining the CDR3 with reference TRBV29-1 and TRBJ1-2 gives the whole variable domain SAVISQKPSRDICQRGTSLTIQCQVDSQVTMMFWYRQQPGQSLTLIATANQGSEATYESGFVIDKFPISRPNLTFSTLTVSNMSPEDSSIYLCSVLTGYGYTFGSGTRLTVV.